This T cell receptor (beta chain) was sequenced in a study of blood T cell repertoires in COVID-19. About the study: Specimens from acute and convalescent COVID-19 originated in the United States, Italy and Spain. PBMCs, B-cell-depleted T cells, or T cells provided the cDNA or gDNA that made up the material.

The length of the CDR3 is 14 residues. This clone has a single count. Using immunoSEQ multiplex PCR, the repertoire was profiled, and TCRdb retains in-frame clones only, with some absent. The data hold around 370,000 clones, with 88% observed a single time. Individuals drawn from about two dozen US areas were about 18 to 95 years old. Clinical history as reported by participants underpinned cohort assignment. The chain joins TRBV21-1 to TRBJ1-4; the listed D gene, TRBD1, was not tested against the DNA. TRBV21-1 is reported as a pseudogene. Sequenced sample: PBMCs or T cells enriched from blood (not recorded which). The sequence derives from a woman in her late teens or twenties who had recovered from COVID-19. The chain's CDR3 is CASSPQGGNEKLFF. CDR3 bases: TGTGCCAGCAGCCCACAGGGGGGTAATGAAAAACTGTTTTTT.